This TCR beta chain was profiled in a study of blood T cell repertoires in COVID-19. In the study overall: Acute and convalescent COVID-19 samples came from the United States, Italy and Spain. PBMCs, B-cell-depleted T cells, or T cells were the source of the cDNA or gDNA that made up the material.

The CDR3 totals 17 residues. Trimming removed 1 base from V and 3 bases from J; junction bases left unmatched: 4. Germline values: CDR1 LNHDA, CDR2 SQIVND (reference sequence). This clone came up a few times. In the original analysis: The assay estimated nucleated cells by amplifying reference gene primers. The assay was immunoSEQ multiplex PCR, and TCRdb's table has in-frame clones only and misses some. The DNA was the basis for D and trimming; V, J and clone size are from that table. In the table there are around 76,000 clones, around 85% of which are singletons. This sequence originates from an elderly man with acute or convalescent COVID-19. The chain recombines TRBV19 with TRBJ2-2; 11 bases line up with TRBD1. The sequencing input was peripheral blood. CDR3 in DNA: TGTGCCAGTAGTATAGGTTGGGGACAGGGGGACACCGGGGAGCTGTTTTTT. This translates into CASSIGWGQGDTGELFF.